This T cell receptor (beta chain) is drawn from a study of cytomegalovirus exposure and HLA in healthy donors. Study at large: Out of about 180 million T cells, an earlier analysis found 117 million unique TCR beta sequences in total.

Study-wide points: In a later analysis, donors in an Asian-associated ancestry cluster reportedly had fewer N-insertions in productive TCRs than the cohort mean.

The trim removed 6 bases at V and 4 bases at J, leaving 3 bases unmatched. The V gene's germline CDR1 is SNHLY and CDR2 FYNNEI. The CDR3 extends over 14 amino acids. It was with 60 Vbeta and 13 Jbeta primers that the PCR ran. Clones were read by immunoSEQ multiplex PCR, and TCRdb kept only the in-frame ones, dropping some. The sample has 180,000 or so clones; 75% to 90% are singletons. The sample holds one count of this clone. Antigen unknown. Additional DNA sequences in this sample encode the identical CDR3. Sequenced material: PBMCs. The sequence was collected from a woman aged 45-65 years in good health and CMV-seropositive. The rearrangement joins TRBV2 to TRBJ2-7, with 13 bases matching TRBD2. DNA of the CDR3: TGTGCCAGCAGGCCGACTAGCGGGGGGTACGAGCAGTACTTC. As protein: CASRPTSGGYEQYF.